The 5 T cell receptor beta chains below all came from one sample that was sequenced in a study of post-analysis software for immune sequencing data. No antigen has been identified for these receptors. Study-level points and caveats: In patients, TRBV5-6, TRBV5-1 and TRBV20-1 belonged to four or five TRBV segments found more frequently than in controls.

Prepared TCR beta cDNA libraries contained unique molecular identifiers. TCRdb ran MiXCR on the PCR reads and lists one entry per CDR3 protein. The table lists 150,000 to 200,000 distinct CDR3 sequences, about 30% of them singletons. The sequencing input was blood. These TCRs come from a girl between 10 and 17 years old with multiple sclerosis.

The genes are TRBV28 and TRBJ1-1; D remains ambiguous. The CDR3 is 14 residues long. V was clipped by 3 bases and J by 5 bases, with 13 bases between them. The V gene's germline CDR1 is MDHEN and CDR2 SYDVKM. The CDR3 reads CASSFRAGRTEAFF. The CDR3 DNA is TGTGCCAGCAGTTTCCGTGCAGGTAGAACTGAAGCTTTCTTT.

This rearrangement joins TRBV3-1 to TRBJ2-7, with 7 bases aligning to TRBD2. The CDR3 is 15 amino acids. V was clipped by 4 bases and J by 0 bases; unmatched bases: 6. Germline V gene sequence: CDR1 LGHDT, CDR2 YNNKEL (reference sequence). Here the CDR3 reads CASSRPSGSSYEQYF. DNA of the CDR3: TGTGCCAGCAGCCGCCCTAGCGGTAGCTCCTACGAGCAGTACTTC.

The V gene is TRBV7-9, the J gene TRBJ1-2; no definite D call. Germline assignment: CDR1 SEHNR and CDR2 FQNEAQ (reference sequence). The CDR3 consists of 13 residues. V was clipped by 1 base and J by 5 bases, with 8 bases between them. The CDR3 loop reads CASSLGLKYGYTF. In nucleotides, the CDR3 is TGTGCCAGCAGCTTAGGCCTCAAGTATGGCTACACCTTC.

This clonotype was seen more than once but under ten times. This chain's CDR3 is CASSFSKGGGYEQYF. DNA for the CDR3: TGTGCCAGCAGCTTTTCGAAAGGAGGGGGCTACGAGCAGTACTTC. This sequence joins TRBV5-8 and TRBJ2-7, with D possibly called TRBD1 or TRBD2 (6 bases each). The CDR3 consists of 15 residues. V lost 2 bases, J lost 3 bases, and 15 bases lay in between. The V gene's germline CDR1 is SGHTS and CDR2 YDEGEE.

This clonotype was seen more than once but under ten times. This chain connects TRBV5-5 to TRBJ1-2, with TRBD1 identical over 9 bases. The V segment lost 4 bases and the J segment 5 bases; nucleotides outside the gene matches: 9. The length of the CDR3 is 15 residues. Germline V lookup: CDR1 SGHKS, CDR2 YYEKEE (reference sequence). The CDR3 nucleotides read TGTGCCAGCAGCAGTACGGGACAGGGAGGTTATGGCTACACCTTC. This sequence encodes CASSSTGQGGYGYTF.